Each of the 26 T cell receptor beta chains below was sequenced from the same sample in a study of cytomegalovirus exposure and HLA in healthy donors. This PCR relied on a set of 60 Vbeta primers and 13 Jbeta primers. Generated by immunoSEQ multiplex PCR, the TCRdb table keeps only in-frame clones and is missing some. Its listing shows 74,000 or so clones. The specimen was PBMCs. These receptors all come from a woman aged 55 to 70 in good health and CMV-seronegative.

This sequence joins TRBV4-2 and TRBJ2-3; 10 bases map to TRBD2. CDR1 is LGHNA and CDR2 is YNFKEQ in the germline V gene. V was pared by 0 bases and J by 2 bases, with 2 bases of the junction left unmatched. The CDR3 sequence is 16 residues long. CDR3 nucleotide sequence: TGTGCCAGCAGCCAAGAACTAGCGGGACCCACAGATACGCAGTATTTT. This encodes CASSQELAGPTDTQYF.

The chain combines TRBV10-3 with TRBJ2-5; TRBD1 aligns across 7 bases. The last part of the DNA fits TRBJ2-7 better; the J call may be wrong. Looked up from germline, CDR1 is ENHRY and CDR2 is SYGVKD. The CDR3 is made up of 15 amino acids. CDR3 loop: CAISESGQAPYEQYF. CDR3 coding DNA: TGTGCCATCAGTGAGTCCGGACAGGCACCCTACGAGCAGTACTTC.

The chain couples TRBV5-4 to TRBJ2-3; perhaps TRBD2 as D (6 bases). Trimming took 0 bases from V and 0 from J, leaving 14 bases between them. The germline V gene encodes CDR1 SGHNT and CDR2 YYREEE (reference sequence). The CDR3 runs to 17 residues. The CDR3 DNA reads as TGTGCCAGCAGCTTGGCGGTCGGAGGACTAAGCACAGATACGCAGTATTTT. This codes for CASSLAVGGLSTDTQYF.

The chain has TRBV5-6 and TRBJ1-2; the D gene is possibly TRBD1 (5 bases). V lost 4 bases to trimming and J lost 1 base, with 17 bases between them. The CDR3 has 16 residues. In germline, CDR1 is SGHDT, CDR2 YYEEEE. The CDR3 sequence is CASSASWVGLNYGYTF. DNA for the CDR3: TGTGCCAGCAGCGCCTCATGGGTGGGGCTTAACTATGGCTACACCTTC.

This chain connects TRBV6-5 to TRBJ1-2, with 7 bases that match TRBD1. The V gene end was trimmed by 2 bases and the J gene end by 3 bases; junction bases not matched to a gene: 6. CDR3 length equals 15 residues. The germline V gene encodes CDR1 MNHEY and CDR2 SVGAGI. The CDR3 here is CASSYDRVSDYGYTF. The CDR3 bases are TGTGCCAGCAGTTACGACAGGGTTTCTGACTATGGCTACACCTTC.

As DNA, the CDR3 is TGTGCCAGCAGCAAAGGCAGTAACTATGGCTACACCTTC. It specifies CASSKGSNYGYTF. The V call is TRBV14, the J call TRBJ1-2; D ambiguous. The CDR3 sequence is 13 residues long. Looked up from germline, CDR1 is SGHDN and CDR2 is FVKESK. V was shortened by 5 bases and J by 1 base, with 8 bases between the two germline ends.

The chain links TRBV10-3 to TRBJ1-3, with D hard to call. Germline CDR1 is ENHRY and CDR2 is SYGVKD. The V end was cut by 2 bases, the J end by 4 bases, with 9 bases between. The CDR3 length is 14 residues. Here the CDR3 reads CAISEQRVGNTIYF. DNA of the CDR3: TGTGCCATCAGTGAGCAACGGGTCGGAAACACCATATATTTT.

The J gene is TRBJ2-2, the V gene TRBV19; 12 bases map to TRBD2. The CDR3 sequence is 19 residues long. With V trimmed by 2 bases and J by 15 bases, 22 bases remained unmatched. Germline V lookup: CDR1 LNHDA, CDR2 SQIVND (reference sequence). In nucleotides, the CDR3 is TGTGCCAGTAGTATATATAGCGATAGACTAGCGGGAGTTACCCCGACGGTGTTTTTT. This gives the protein CASSIYSDRLAGVTPTVFF.

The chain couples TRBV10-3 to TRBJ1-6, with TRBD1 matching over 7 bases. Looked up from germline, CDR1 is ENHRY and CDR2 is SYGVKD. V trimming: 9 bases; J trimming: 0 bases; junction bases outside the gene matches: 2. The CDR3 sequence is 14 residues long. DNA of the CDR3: TGTGCCATAGGACAGGTCTCCTATAATTCACCCCTCCACTTT. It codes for CAIGQVSYNSPLHF.

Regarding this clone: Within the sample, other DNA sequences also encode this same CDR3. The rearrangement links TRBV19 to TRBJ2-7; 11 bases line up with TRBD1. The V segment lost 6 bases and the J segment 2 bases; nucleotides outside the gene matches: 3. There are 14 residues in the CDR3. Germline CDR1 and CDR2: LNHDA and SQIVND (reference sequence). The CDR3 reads CASRGQGVPYEQYF. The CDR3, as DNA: TGTGCCAGTAGGGGACAGGGGGTCCCCTACGAGCAGTACTTC.

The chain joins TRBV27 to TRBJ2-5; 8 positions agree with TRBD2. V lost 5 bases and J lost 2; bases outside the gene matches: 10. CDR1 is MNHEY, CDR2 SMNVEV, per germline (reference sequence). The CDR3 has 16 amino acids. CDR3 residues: CASSPGPGRGQETQYF. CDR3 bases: TGTGCCAGCAGTCCCGGACCCGGGAGGGGTCAAGAGACCCAGTACTTC.

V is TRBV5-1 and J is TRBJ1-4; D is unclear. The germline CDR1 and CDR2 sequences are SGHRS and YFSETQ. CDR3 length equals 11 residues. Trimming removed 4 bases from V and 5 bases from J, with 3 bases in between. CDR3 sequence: CASSQNEKLFF. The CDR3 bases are TGCGCCAGCAGCCAGAATGAAAAACTGTTTTTT.

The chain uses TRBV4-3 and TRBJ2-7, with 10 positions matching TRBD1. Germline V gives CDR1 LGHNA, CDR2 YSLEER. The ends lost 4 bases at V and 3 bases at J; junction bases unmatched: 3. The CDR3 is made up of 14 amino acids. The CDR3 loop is CASSRGQGDYEQYF. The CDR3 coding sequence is TGCGCCAGCAGCCGCGGACAGGGGGACTACGAGCAGTACTTC.

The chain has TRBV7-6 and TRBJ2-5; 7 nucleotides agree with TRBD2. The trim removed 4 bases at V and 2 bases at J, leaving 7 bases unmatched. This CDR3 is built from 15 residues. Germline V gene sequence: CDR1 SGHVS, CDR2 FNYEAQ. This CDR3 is CASSSLAGHQETQYF. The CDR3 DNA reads TGTGCCAGCAGCTCCTTAGCGGGCCATCAAGAGACCCAGTACTTC.

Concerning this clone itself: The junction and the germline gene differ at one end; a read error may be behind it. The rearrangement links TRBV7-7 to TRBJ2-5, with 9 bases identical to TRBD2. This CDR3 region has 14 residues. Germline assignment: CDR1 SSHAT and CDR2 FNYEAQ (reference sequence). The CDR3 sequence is CASSLATSGETQYF. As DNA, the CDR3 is TGTGCTAGCAGCTTAGCGACTAGCGGAGAGACCCAGTACTTC.

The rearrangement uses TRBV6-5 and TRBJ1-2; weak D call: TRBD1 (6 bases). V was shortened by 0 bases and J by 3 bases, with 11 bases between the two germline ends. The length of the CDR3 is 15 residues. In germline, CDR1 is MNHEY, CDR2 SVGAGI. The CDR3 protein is CASSYSGRGDYGYTF. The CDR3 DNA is TGTGCCAGCAGTTACTCAGGCAGGGGCGACTATGGCTACACCTTC.

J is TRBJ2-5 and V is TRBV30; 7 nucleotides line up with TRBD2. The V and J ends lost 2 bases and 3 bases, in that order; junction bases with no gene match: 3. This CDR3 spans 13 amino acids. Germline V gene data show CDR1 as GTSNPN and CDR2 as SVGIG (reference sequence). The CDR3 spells CAWSLLAKETQYF. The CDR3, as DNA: TGTGCCTGGAGTTTACTAGCGAAAGAGACCCAGTACTTC.

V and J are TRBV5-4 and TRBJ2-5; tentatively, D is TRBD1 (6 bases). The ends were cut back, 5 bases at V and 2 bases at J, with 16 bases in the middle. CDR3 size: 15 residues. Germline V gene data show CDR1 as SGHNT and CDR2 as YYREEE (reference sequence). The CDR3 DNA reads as TGTGCCAGCAGTCGCCCTGGGGGCCTACAAGAGACCCAGTACTTC. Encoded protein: CASSRPGGLQETQYF. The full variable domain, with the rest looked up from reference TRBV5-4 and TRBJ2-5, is ETGVTQSPTHLIKTRGQQVTLRCSSQSGHNTVSWYQQALGQGPQFIFQYYREEENGRGNFPPRFSGLQFPNYSSELNVNALELDDSALYLCASSRPGGLQETQYFGPGTRLLVL.

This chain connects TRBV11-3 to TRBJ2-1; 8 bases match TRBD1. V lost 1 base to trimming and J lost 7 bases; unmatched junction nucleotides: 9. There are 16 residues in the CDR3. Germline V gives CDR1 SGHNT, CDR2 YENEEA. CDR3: CASSLVRDRFVNEQFF. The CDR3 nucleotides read TGTGCCAGCAGCTTAGTACGGGACAGGTTTGTGAATGAGCAGTTCTTC.

CDR3: CSVDVFGVWNGAEAFF. The CDR3 DNA is TGCAGCGTTGACGTTTTCGGGGTCTGGAATGGGGCTGAAGCTTTCTTT. The chain has TRBV29-1 and TRBJ1-1; D is undetermined. Germline lookup yields CDR1 SQVTM and CDR2 ANQGSEA. This CDR3 has 16 amino acids. V lost 3 bases and J lost 6, with 23 bases in between.

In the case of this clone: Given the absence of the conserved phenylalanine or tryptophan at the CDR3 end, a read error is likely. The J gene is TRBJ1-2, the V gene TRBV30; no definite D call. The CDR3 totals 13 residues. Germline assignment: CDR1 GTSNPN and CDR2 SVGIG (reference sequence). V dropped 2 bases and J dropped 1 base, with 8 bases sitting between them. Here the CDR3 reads CAWSMTHNYGYTL. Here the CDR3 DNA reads TGTGCCTGGAGTATGACCCATAACTATGGCTACACCCTC.

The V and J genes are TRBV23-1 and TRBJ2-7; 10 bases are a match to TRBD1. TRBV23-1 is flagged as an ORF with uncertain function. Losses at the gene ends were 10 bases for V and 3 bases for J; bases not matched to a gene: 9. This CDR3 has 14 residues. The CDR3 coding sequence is TGCGCCAACCTTGGCCGGGACAGGGGCTACGAGCAGTACTTC. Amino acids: CANLGRDRGYEQYF.

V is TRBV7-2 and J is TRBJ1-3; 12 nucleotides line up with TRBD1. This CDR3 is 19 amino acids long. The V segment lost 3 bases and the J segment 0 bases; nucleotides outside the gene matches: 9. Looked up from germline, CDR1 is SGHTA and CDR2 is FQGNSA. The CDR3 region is CASSFTRGQGALSGNTIYF. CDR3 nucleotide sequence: TGTGCCAGCAGCTTTACCCGGGGACAGGGGGCGCTCTCTGGAAACACCATATATTTT.

CDR3 in amino acids: CASSLSGLADRGASYEQYF. The DNA for the CDR3 is TGTGCCAGCAGCTTGTCGGGACTAGCGGACCGGGGGGCCTCCTACGAGCAGTACTTC. This chain links TRBV11-2 with TRBJ2-7; 11 positions match TRBD2. This CDR3 is built from 19 residues. With V trimmed by 3 bases and J by 0 bases, 13 bases remained unmatched. Germline lookup yields CDR1 SGHAT and CDR2 FQNNGV. The whole variable domain, filled in from reference TRBV11-2 and TRBJ2-7, reads EAGVAQSPRYKIIEKRQSVAFWCNPISGHATLYWYQQILGQGPKLLIQFQNNGVVDDSQLPKDRFSAERLKGVDSTLKIQPAKLEDSAVYLCASSLSGLADRGASYEQYFGPGTRLTVT.

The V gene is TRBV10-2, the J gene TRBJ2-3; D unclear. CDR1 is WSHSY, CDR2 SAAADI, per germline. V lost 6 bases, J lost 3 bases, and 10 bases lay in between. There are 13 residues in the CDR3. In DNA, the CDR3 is TGCGCCAGCAGGCTCGCACAGACAGATACGCAGTATTTT. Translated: CASRLAQTDTQYF.

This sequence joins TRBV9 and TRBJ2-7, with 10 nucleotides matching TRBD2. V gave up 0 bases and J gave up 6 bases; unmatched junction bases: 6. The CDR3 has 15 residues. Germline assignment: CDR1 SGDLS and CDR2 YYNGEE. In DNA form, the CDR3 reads TGTGCCAGCAGCGTAGGCCTAGCGGGAGAGTTCGAGCAGTACTTC. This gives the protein CASSVGLAGEFEQYF. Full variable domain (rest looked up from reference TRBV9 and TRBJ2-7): DSGVTQTPKHLITATGQRVTLRCSPRSGDLSVYWYQQSLDQGLQFLIQYYNGEERAKGNILERFSAQQFPDLHSELNLSSLELGDSALYFCASSVGLAGEFEQYFGPGTRLTVT.